These 30 T cell receptor beta chains originate from one sample sequenced in a study of Ad26.COV2.S vaccination and SARS-CoV-2 variants. The repertoire was sequenced with immunoSEQ multiplex PCR; TCRdb's copy has only in-frame clones and lacks some. The repertoire holds 6,500 to 7,000 clones, with roughly 84% as singletons. The source material was peripheral blood, sampled after recovery from COVID-19. The source is a human donor who had recovered from COVID-19.

The count of this clone is one. The genes are TRBV28 and TRBJ2-5; D remains unclear. CDR3 length equals 15 residues. CDR1 is MDHEN, CDR2 SYDVKM, per germline. Between the trimmed V and J ends, which lost 5 bases and 5 bases, there was a span of 18 bases. CDR3: CASSPLDGVGETQYF. In DNA form, the CDR3 reads TGTGCCAGCAGTCCCCTGGACGGAGTGGGGGAGACCCAGTACTTC.

V and J are TRBV7-9 and TRBJ1-2; D perhaps matches TRBD1 (5 bases). The germline V gene has CDR1 SEHNR and CDR2 FQNEAQ (reference sequence). V gave up 6 bases and J gave up 2 bases, with 25 bases separating them. The CDR3 sequence is 18 residues long. The CDR3: CASSLPPGREVVNYGYTF. DNA for the CDR3: TGTGCCAGCAGTCTACCCCCTGGCAGGGAAGTCGTCAACTATGGCTACACCTTC.

The chain couples TRBV5-6 to TRBJ2-7; a weak D match, TRBD1 (6 bases). The V gene lost 0 bases and the J gene lost 1 base, with 11 bases spanning the gap. Germline CDR1 is SGHDT and CDR2 is YYEEEE. The CDR3 loop spans 15 amino acids. CDR3 residues: CASSLEGTRSYEQYF. CDR3 DNA: TGTGCCAGCAGCTTGGAAGGGACACGATCCTACGAGCAGTACTTC.

This clone occurred once. V is TRBV28 and J is TRBJ2-3; D possibly uses TRBD1 or TRBD2 (5 bases each). Trimming shortened V by 7 bases and J by 0 bases, and 11 bases separated the two germline ends. The length of the CDR3 is 14 residues. Germline CDR1 and CDR2: MDHEN and SYDVKM. In DNA form, the CDR3 reads TGTGCCAGCAAAGGGACCATTAGCACAGATACGCAGTATTTT. This codes for CASKGTISTDTQYF.

The rearrangement joins TRBV5-6 to TRBJ2-3, with D uncertain. The CDR3 runs 16 residues. The V and J ends lost 2 bases and 5 bases respectively, with 18 bases between them. CDR1 and CDR2 from the germline V gene are SGHDT and YYEEEE. As DNA, the CDR3 is TGTGCCAGCAGCTTAAGGTGGAGTGTAGGGATAGATACGCAGTATTTT. Encoded protein: CASSLRWSVGIDTQYF.

A word on this clone: Other DNA sequences in the same sample also yield this CDR3. The chain carries TRBV5-5 and TRBJ1-1; possible D gene TRBD1, 6 bases. CDR3 length: 13 residues. V dropped 3 bases and J dropped 1 base, with 7 bases sitting between them. Germline V lookup: CDR1 SGHKS, CDR2 YYEKEE (reference sequence). The CDR3 sequence: CASSWGQNTEAFF. The CDR3 DNA follows: TGTGCCAGCAGCTGGGGACAGAACACTGAAGCTTTCTTT.

This clone was observed a few times. CDR3 nucleotides: TGCAGCGCCCGCTCAGGACTGAACACTGAAGCTTTCTTT. It translates to CSARSGLNTEAFF. The rearrangement links TRBV29-1 to TRBJ1-1, with D hard to call. Trimming took off 7 bases at V and 0 bases at J, with 12 bases between the two ends. The CDR3 runs to 13 residues. Germline-derived CDR1 and CDR2 are SQVTM and ANQGSEA.

The V and J genes are TRBV4-2 and TRBJ1-1, with 10 nucleotides matching TRBD1. J was trimmed by 7 bases and V by 6 bases; bases with no gene match: 8. CDR3 length: 14 residues. Germline lookup yields CDR1 LGHNA and CDR2 YNFKEQ. The CDR3 coding sequence is TGTGCCAGCAGTCCGACAGGGGGCCGCGATGAAGCTTTCTTT. Its protein is CASSPTGGRDEAFF.

The CDR3 nucleotides read TGTGCCAGCAGTTACCGAAATTGGGCAGGGGATGATCAGCCCCAGCATTTT. It codes for CASSYRNWAGDDQPQHF. The V and J genes are TRBV6-2 or TRBV6-3 and TRBJ1-5, with D maybe TRBD1 (6 bases). CDR1 and CDR2 (germline): MNHEY, SVGEGT. The V gene lost 2 bases and the J gene lost 5 bases, with 19 bases spanning the gap. The CDR3 is 17 amino acids.

This clone was counted once. This chain uses TRBV14 with TRBJ2-5, with D perhaps TRBD2 (5 bases). Germline V lookup: CDR1 SGHDN, CDR2 FVKESK. V was cut by 1 base and J by 3 bases, with 12 bases left in between. The CDR3 is 15 amino acids. The CDR3 is CASSQVGSGKETQYF. DNA for the CDR3: TGTGCCAGCAGCCAAGTCGGGTCCGGGAAAGAGACCCAGTACTTC.

This chain uses TRBV3-1 (or the pseudogene TRBV3-2) with TRBJ1-5, with D perhaps matching TRBD1 (5 bases). Per the germline V gene, CDR1 is LGHDT and CDR2 is YNNKEL (reference sequence). The CDR3 totals 10 residues. V was trimmed by 8 bases and J by 6 bases, leaving 5 bases between them. The CDR3 reads CASGAQPQHF. The CDR3 nucleotides read TGTGCCAGCGGGGCTCAGCCCCAGCATTTT.

This chain links TRBV2 with TRBJ2-5, with D possibly matching TRBD1 (5 bases). Germline loops: CDR1 SNHLY, CDR2 FYNNEI. The CDR3 is made up of 11 amino acids. CDR3 in DNA: TGTGCTTTTGGGGCAGACGAGACCCAGTACTTC. The encoded protein is CAFGADETQYF.

The chain has TRBV24-1 and TRBJ2-3; no clear D. CDR3 size: 12 residues. CDR1 and CDR2 (germline): KGHDR, SFDVKD. Trimming stripped 4 bases from V and 6 bases from J, with 7 bases between. The DNA of the CDR3 is TGTGCCACCAGTGACCGTGGGGATACGCAGTATTTT. Translation: CATSDRGDTQYF.

The DNA of the CDR3 is TGTGCCAGCAGTTACTCAGGGACAGATAATTCACCCCTCCACTTT. It translates to CASSYSGTDNSPLHF. The V and J genes are TRBV6-6 and TRBJ1-6, with 7 bases aligning to TRBD1. Trimming took 0 bases from V and 5 from J; bases not matched to a gene: 1. CDR1 is MNHNY and CDR2 is SVGAGI in the germline V gene (reference sequence). The CDR3 runs to 15 residues.

V and J are TRBV5-5 and TRBJ2-1; TRBD2 matches at 7 bases. The CDR3 covers 15 residues. Germline CDR1 and CDR2: SGHKS and YYEKEE (reference sequence). Germline trimming cut 2 bases from V and 5 bases from J; bases unmatched to any gene: 7. CDR3 sequence reads: CASSLRDYPDNEQFF. As DNA, the CDR3 is TGTGCCAGCAGCTTACGGGACTACCCCGACAATGAGCAGTTCTTC.

This sequence joins TRBV7-8 and TRBJ1-2; D not resolved. V gave up 5 bases and J gave up 4 bases, with 11 bases separating them. The CDR3 loop spans 13 amino acids. CDR1 and CDR2 (germline): SGHVS, FQNEAQ. The CDR3 bases are TGTGCCAGCAGCCGAACGAGCTCCTATGGCTACACCTTC. Amino acids: CASSRTSSYGYTF.

This rearrangement joins TRBV4-1 to TRBJ1-6; D unclear. In germline, CDR1 is MGHRA, CDR2 YSYEKL. Trimming left V 1 base short and J 11 bases short, with 15 bases between. This CDR3 spans 15 amino acids. The CDR3 DNA reads as TGCGCCAGCAGCCAAGCTGAGGGAGGGTATCCACCCCTCCACTTT. It translates to CASSQAEGGYPPLHF.

The CDR3 region is CASSISQKGYTF. As DNA, the CDR3 is TGTGCCAGTAGTATTAGCCAGAAAGGCTACACCTTC. The genes are TRBV19 and TRBJ1-2; no clear D gene. From germline, CDR1 is LNHDA and CDR2 SQIVND (reference sequence). Trimming cost V 3 bases and J 8 bases, with 10 bases left between them. This CDR3 has 12 residues.

The chain is built from TRBV7-2 and TRBJ1-5; TRBD1 is a possible D gene (5 bases). Germline loops: CDR1 SGHTA, CDR2 FQGNSA. The CDR3 sequence is 14 residues long. Trimming left V 1 base short and J 9 bases short, with 13 bases between. DNA of the CDR3: TGTGCCAGCAGCTTAGGGGGGATGGGAGGGCCCCAGCATTTT. It is translated as CASSLGGMGGPQHF.

This chain connects TRBV9 to TRBJ1-6; TRBD1 agrees at 8 bases. CDR1 SGDLS and CDR2 YYNGEE come from the germline V gene. V shed 1 base and J 6 bases; nucleotides not matched to a gene: 3. This CDR3 contains 15 residues. Written as DNA, the CDR3 is TGTGCCAGCAGCGTATCCGGACAGGGTAATTCACCCCTCCACTTT. It yields the protein CASSVSGQGNSPLHF.

This clone showed up just a few times. The gene calls are TRBV30 and TRBJ2-1; 7 bases are shared with TRBD1. The germline V gene encodes CDR1 GTSNPN and CDR2 SVGIG (reference sequence). This CDR3 has 15 amino acids. J was trimmed by 0 bases and V by 1 base; bases with no gene match: 3. The DNA for the CDR3 is TGTGCCTGGAGTGAGGGGGACAGCTCCTACAATGAGCAGTTCTTC. Amino acid sequence: CAWSEGDSSYNEQFF.

This clone was found once. V usage is TRBV4-3 and J usage is TRBJ2-3; TRBD1 matches at 9 bases. CDR3 size: 15 residues. The germline CDR1 and CDR2 sequences are LGHNA and YSLEER. J lost 3 bases, V lost 4 bases, and 5 bases had no gene match. The CDR3 loop reads CASSPGTGRTDTQYF. The CDR3 DNA reads TGCGCCAGCAGCCCCGGGACAGGGAGAACAGATACGCAGTATTTT.

The V and J genes are TRBV5-4 and TRBJ2-2; D remains unclear. Germline V CDR1 and CDR2: SGHNT, YYREEE (reference sequence). This CDR3 comprises 14 residues. V lost 4 bases to trimming and J lost 3 bases, with 10 bases between them. The CDR3 nucleotides are TGTGCCAGCAGCATCAGACCTGACACCGGGGAGCTGTTTTTT. This translates into CASSIRPDTGELFF.

The J gene is TRBJ2-5, the V gene TRBV9; D unclear. This CDR3 has 16 residues. The germline V gene has CDR1 SGDLS and CDR2 YYNGEE. V was trimmed by 0 bases and J by 1 base, leaving 13 bases between them. This chain's CDR3 is CASSVEGSRVQETQYF. As DNA, the CDR3 is TGTGCCAGCAGCGTAGAAGGTAGCCGTGTCCAAGAGACCCAGTACTTC.

This rearrangement joins TRBV10-2 to TRBJ2-1, with 7 nucleotides matching TRBD2. The CDR3 is 15 amino acids. Germline assignment: CDR1 WSHSY and CDR2 SAAADI. Trimming took 4 bases from V and 6 from J; bases not matched to a gene: 9. The CDR3 nucleotides read TGCGCCAGCAGTGTAGAGGGGAGGGGATTCAATGAGCAGTTCTTC. Protein product: CASSVEGRGFNEQFF.

V and J are TRBV27 and TRBJ1-5; D gene ambiguous. The CDR3 length is 14 residues. The V end was cut by 5 bases, the J end by 4 bases, with 12 bases between. CDR1 and CDR2 (germline): MNHEY, SMNVEV (reference sequence). The CDR3 DNA reads TGTGCCAGCAGTCGGGGAGCAGGTAATCAGCCCCAGCATTTT. Its translation is CASSRGAGNQPQHF.

The chain is built from TRBV2 and TRBJ2-5; no clear D. Deletions cut 3 bases from V and 5 bases from J, with 19 bases between. The length of the CDR3 is 16 residues. Per germline, CDR1 SNHLY and CDR2 FYNNEI. CDR3 sequence reads: CASSESLTRAGETQYF. CDR3 in DNA: TGTGCCAGCAGTGAGAGCCTGACAAGGGCCGGGGAGACCCAGTACTTC.

The chain links TRBV28 to TRBJ1-1, with 7 bases aligning to TRBD1. V shed 1 base, J shed 3 bases, and the junction held 5 bases outside the gene matches. The germline gives CDR1 MDHEN, CDR2 SYDVKM. CDR3 size: 15 residues. The chain's CDR3 is CASSLFHRGDTEAFF. DNA of the CDR3: TGTGCCAGCAGTTTATTCCACAGGGGAGACACTGAAGCTTTCTTT.

This clone appeared once. The J gene is TRBJ2-1, the V gene TRBV24-1, with 7 nucleotides matching TRBD1. The CDR3 runs 16 residues. V shed 1 base and J 3 bases; nucleotides not matched to a gene: 5. In germline, CDR1 is KGHDR, CDR2 SFDVKD. CDR3 in amino acids: CATSDFRQGDYNEQFF. The CDR3, as DNA: TGTGCCACCAGTGATTTCAGACAGGGAGACTACAATGAGCAGTTCTTC.

V gene TRBV7-8 combines with J gene TRBJ2-5; 7 nucleotides match TRBD1. J lost 4 bases, V lost 1 base, and 6 bases had no gene match. This CDR3 spans 15 amino acids. The germline gives CDR1 SGHVS, CDR2 FQNEAQ. The CDR3 sequence: CASSLEGTVRETQYF. The CDR3 DNA sequence: TGTGCCAGCAGCTTAGAGGGGACAGTAAGAGAGACCCAGTACTTC. The whole variable domain, filled in from reference TRBV7-8 and TRBJ2-5, reads GAGVSQSPRYKVAKRGQDVALRCDPISGHVSLFWYQQALGQGPEFLTYFQNEAQLDKSGLPSDRFFAERPEGSVSTLKIQRTQQEDSAVYLCASSLEGTVRETQYFGPGTRLLVL.